This TCR beta chain was profiled in a study of cytomegalovirus exposure and HLA in healthy donors. The PCR employed 60 Vbeta primers together with 13 Jbeta primers. Sequencing used immunoSEQ multiplex PCR; TCRdb keeps in-frame clones, though not all of them. The sample shows roughly 79,000 clones, roughly 72% of them seen only once. The sequenced material came from PBMCs. The source is a woman between 45 and 60 years old in good health and CMV-seropositive.

The CDR3 sequence: CASSYNKNTEAFF. CDR3 coding DNA: TGTGCCAGCAGTTACAACAAGAACACTGAAGCTTTCTTT. The rearrangement links TRBV6-5 to TRBJ1-1, with D unresolved. CDR3 length equals 13 residues. The V end lost 2 bases, the J end lost 1 base, and 5 bases lay between the germline ends. Germline assignment: CDR1 MNHEY and CDR2 SVGAGI.